This T cell receptor (beta chain) is from a study of cytomegalovirus exposure and HLA in healthy donors. Study information: A prior study identified 110 million or so unique TCR beta sequences from about 180 million T cells. Whole-study results and caveats: Near-uniform donor sequencing depth was presumed by presence/absence analyses.

PCR amplification relied on 60 Vbeta primers (plus 13 Jbeta primers). Libraries were prepared by immunoSEQ multiplex PCR; TCRdb keeps only in-frame clonotypes and omits some of them. The sample totals roughly 120,000 clones. CDR1 is SNHLY and CDR2 is FYNNEI in the germline V gene. The ends were cut back, 0 bases at V and 2 bases at J, with 10 bases in the middle. CDR3 length equals 15 residues. A remark on this clone: The antigen is unknown.

The origin of this receptor is a man between 18 and 35 years old in good health and CMV-seronegative. The V call is TRBV2, the J call TRBJ1-2, with D tentatively TRBD1 (6 bases). The sequencing input was PBMCs. CDR3 in amino acids: CASSEARGGNYGYTF. As DNA, the CDR3 is TGTGCCAGCAGTGAAGCGAGGGGGGGGAACTATGGCTACACCTTC.